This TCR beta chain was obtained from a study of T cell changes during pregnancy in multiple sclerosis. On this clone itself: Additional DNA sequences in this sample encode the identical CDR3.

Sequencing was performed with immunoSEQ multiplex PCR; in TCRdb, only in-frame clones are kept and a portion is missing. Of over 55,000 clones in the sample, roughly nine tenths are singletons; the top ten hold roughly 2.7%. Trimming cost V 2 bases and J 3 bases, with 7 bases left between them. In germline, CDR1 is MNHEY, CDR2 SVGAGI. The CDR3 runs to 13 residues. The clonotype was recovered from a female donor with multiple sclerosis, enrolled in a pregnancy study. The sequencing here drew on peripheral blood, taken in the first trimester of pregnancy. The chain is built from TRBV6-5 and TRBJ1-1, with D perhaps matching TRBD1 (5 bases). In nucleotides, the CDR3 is TGTGCCAGCAGTTACGGAGGGGACACTGAAGCTTTCTTT. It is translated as CASSYGGDTEAFF.